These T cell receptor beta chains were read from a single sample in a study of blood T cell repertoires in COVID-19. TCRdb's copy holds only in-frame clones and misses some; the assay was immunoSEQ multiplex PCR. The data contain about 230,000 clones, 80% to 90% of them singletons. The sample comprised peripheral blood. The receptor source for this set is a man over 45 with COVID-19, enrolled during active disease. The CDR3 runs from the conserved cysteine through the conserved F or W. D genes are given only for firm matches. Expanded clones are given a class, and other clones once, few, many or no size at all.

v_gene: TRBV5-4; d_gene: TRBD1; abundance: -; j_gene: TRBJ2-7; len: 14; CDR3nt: TGTGCCAGCAGCCCGGGACAGGGAGCCTACGAGCAGTACTTC; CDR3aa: CASSPGQGAYEQYF
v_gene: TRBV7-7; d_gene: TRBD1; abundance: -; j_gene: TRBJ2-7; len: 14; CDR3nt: TGTGCCAGCAGCGCCCGGGACAGACCCTACGAGCAGTACTTC; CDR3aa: CASSARDRPYEQYF
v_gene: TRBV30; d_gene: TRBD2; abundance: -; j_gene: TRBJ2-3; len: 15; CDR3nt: TGTGCCTGGACGGTGGCGGGAGGTGACACAGATACGCAGTATTTT; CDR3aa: CAWTVAGGDTDTQYF
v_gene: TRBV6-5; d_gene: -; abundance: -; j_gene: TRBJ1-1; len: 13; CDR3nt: TGTGCCAGCAAAATCGCAGTGAACACTGAAGCTTTCTTT; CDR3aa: CASKIAVNTEAFF
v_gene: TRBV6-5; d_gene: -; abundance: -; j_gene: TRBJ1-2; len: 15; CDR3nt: TGTGCCAGCACTTCCAGGGCGCAGGGAATCCATGGCTACACCTTC; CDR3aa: CASTSRAQGIHGYTF
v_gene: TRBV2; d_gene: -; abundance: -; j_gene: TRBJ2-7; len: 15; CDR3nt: TGTGCCAGCAGCGTCGTTGGGGGGGGCGACTACGAGCAGTACTTC; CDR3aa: CASSVVGGGDYEQYF
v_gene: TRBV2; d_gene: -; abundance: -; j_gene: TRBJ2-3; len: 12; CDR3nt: TGTGCCAGCAGACAGGGTAGGGATACGCAGTATTTT; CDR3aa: CASRQGRDTQYF
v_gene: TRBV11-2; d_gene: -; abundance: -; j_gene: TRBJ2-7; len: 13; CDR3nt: TGTGCCAGCAACGGGGGACAGTCCTACGAGCAGTACTTC; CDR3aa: CASNGGQSYEQYF
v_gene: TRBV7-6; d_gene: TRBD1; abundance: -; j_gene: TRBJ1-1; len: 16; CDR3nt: TGTGCCAGCAGCGTCGGGACAGGGTTTGCGTACACTGAAGCTTTCTTT; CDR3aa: CASSVGTGFAYTEAFF
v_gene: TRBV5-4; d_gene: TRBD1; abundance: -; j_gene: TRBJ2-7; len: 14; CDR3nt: TGTGCCAGCAGCCGGACGGGACAGGGAGGCGAGCAGTACTTC; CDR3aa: CASSRTGQGGEQYF
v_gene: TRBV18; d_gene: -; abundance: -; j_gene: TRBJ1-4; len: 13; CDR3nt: TGTGCCAGCTCACCACCGATGAAGGAGAAACTGTTTTTT; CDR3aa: CASSPPMKEKLFF
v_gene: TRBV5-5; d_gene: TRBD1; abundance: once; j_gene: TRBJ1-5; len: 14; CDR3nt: TGTGCCAGCAGAACCGGGACAGGAGGTCAGCCCCAGCATTTT; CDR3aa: CASRTGTGGQPQHF
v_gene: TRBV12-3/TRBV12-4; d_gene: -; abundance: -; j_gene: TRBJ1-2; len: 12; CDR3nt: TGTGCCAGCAGCTCTCAGGGGATCGGCTACACCTTC; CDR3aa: CASSSQGIGYTF
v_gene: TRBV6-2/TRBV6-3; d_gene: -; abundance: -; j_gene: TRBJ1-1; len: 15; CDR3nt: TGTGCCAGCAGTTACTCATGGACTATGAACACTGAAGCTTTCTTT; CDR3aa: CASSYSWTMNTEAFF
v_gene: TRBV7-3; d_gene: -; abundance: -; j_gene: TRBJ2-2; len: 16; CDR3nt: TGTGCCAGCAGCTCCGGTGTGGAGGGGAACACCGGGGAGCTGTTTTTT; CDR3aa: CASSSGVEGNTGELFF
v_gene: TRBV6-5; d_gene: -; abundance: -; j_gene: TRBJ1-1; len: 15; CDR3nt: TGTGCCAGCAGACAGGAAGGGGCAGGAGTCACTGAAGCTTTCTTT; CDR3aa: CASRQEGAGVTEAFF
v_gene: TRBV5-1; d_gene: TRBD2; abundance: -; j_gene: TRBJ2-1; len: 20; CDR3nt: TGCGCCAGCAGCTTTTCCGGACAGCCGACCGGGAGGGCTCCTATGTATGAGCAGTTCTTC; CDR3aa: CASSFSGQPTGRAPMYEQFF
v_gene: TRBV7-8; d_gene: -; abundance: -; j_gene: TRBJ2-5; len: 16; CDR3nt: TGTGCCAGCAGCTTAGGACTCACAGGGATTGTAGAGACCCAGTACTTC; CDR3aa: CASSLGLTGIVETQYF
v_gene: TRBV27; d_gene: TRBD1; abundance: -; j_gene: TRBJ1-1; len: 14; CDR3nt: TGTGCCAGCAGTTTATACAGGGGTAGGACTGAAGCTTTCTTT; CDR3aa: CASSLYRGRTEAFF
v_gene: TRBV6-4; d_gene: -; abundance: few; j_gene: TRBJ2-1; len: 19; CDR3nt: TGTGCCATCCCTTCCCCTACTGACAGTGGGAACCCGGTGGGGAATGAGCAGTTCTTC; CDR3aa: CAIPSPTDSGNPVGNEQFF
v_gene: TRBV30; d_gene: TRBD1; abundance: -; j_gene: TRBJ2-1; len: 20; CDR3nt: TGTGCCTGGAGGGGTAGGGGGCTATCTTCCTATGGGACCGCGTACAATGAGCAGTTCTTC; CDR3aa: CAWRGRGLSSYGTAYNEQFF
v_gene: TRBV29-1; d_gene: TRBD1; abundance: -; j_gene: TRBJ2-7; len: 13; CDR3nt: TGCAGCGTCCAAGGACAGGGGGGTTCGTTGCAGTACTTC; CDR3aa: CSVQGQGGSLQYF
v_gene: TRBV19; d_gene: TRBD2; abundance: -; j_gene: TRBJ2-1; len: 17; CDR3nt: TGTGCCAGTAAAAAAGCCGGGAGGGGACTAACGTACAATGAGCAGTTCTTC; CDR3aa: CASKKAGRGLTYNEQFF
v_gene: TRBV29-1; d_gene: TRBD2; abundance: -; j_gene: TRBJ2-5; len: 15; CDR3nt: TGCAGCGTTGAATTTAGGGGAAGCGGGAGCGAGACCCAGTACTTC; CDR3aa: CSVEFRGSGSETQYF
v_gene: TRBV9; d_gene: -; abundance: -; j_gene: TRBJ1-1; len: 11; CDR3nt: TGTGCCAGCAGCGAGGGACAAGAAGCTTTCTTT; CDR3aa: CASSEGQEAFF
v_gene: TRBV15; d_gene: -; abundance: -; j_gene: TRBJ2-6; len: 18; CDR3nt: TGTGCCACCAGCAGAGGGGGGACACTTGTCACTGGGGCCAACGTCCTGACTTTC; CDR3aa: CATSRGGTLVTGANVLTF
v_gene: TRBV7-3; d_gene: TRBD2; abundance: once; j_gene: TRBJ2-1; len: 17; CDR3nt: TGTGCCAGCAGCTTAACGAGGCGGAGCGGGAGTCTCAATGAGCAGTTCTTC; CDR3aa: CASSLTRRSGSLNEQFF
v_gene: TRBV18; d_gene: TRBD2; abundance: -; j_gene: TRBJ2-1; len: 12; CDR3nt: TGTGCCAGCTCACCCCTAGGACTAGATCCGTTCTTC; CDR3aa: CASSPLGLDPFF
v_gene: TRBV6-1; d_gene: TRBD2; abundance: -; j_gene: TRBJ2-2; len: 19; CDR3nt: TGTGCCAGCAGTGACCCGGGACTAGCGGGAGGTTGGATGGCCGGGGAGCTGTTTTTT; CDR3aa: CASSDPGLAGGWMAGELFF